This T cell receptor (beta chain) was recovered during a study of shared clonotypes between healthy human individuals. Study conclusions and caveats: It was anticipated that sequencing depth would influence how many clonotypes donors shared.

CDR1 SGHTS and CDR2 YDEGEE come from the germline V gene. This CDR3 spans 16 amino acids. Unmatched junction bases numbered 10, after V lost 4 bases and J lost 2 bases. Donors, without exception, were Caucasian adults residing in Nashville, Tennessee. This table comes from immunoSEQ multiplex PCR, and its TCRdb copy is limited to in-frame clones, with some not included. The sample holds about 1 million clones, 60% to 80% seen once. Comments on this clone: Its antigen is still unknown.

The sequenced sample consisted of memory CD4+ T cells sorted from blood. Subset denoted: CD45RA-negative fraction. The chain uses TRBV5-8 and TRBJ1-2; 8 nucleotides align to TRBD1. The clonotype originates from a man aged 18 to 30 in good health. The CDR3 region is CASSLGGQAVNYGYTF. Written as DNA, the CDR3 is TGTGCCAGCAGCCTGGGGGGACAGGCCGTCAACTATGGCTACACCTTC.